This T cell receptor (beta chain) was found in a study of identical twins' blood T cells. CDR3 size: 15 residues. CDR1 is MNHEY, CDR2 SVGAGI, per germline. General study results and limits: Out-of-frame TCRbeta clonotypes reportedly had markedly more similar V usage in twins than unrelated donors. Abundant TCRbeta CDR3s overlapped more between twins than with unrelated donors.

As to this clonotype: Its antigen is unidentified. A junction end diverges from the germline sequence, so it may reflect a read error.

Each TCR cDNA library carried sample-specific barcodes on both ends. Authors' data handling: Per-library CDR3 reads ranged about 2 to 4 million; clonotypes, ~95,000 to ~550,000. TCRdb recomputed calls from the 5' RACE reads with MiXCR, one row per CDR3 protein. TCRdb assigned the V and J calls; the authors' analysis was not used. The sample holds roughly 340,000 distinct CDR3 sequences, roughly 28% seen once. V and J are TRBV6-5 and TRBJ1-4; TRBD1 is a possible D gene (6 bases). Sequenced sample: PBMCs. The sequence came from a woman aged 18-50 years in good health. CDR3 nucleotide sequence: TGTGCCAGCAAAATCTACAGGGCCTCTAATGAAAAACCGTTTTTT. Translation gives CASKIYRASNEKPFF.